A single sample is the source of the 8 T cell receptor beta chains below, sequenced in a study of PD-L1 blockade in urothelial cancer. Method: immunoSEQ multiplex PCR; TCRdb's copy keeps in-frame clones and lacks some. The sample contains some 40,000 clones, around four fifths of which appear only once. As to time point: pretreatment peripheral blood. The sample here was PBMCs, taken around atezolizumab (anti-PD-L1) treatment. These receptors all stem from a man of 80 years or more with urothelial cancer.

The chain is built from TRBV6-5 and TRBJ1-3; D is possibly TRBD1 (5 bases). Trimming removed 7 bases from V and 2 bases from J, with 12 bases in between. CDR3 size: 14 residues. Germline CDR1 and CDR2: MNHEY and SVGAGI. This CDR3 is CASNTPGAGNTIYF. CDR3 nucleotide sequence: TGTGCCAGCAACACGCCGGGGGCTGGAAACACCATATATTTT.

The J gene is TRBJ1-1, the V gene TRBV18; D might be TRBD1 (6 bases). The germline V and J ends were trimmed by 4 bases and 3 bases, with 12 bases remaining between them. From germline, CDR1 is KGHSH and CDR2 LQKENI. The CDR3 is 14 amino acids. CDR3 nucleotides: TGTGCCAGCTCACGGACCAGACAGGACACTGAAGCTTTCTTT. This codes for CASSRTRQDTEAFF.

V is TRBV5-4 and J is TRBJ2-5, with TRBD2 matching 8 bases. V lost 0 bases, J lost 5 bases, and 9 bases stayed unmatched. The germline V gene encodes CDR1 SGHNT and CDR2 YYREEE (reference sequence). The length of the CDR3 is 16 residues. The CDR3 DNA sequence: TGTGCCAGCAGCTTGGGGGGGGGACTAGTGTCCGAGACCCAGTACTTC. Protein sequence: CASSLGGGLVSETQYF.

The chain recombines TRBV27 with TRBJ2-7; D remains unclear. The CDR3 extends over 10 amino acids. Germline V gene sequence: CDR1 MNHEY, CDR2 SMNVEV (reference sequence). V lost 7 bases to trimming and J lost 2 bases, with 3 bases between them. CDR3 loop: CASTAYEQYF. CDR3 DNA sequence: TGTGCCAGCACAGCCTACGAGCAGTACTTC.

The V gene is TRBV15, the J gene TRBJ1-3; 11 nucleotides agree with TRBD1. CDR1 is LNHNV and CDR2 is YYDKDF in the germline V gene (reference sequence). The V and J ends lost 2 bases and 4 bases, in that order; junction bases with no gene match: 4. The CDR3 is 16 residues long. The CDR3 reads CATSRPDRGQGNTIYF. CDR3 DNA sequence: TGTGCCACCAGCAGACCGGACAGGGGGCAAGGAAACACCATATATTTT.

The chain is built from TRBV4-1 and TRBJ2-3, with D perhaps matching TRBD2 (6 bases). Trimming removed 7 bases from V and 2 bases from J, with 16 bases in between. The CDR3 covers 15 residues. In germline, CDR1 is MGHRA, CDR2 YSYEKL. CDR3 loop: CASTTGGRATDTQYF. The CDR3 DNA sequence: TGCGCCAGCACTACCGGGGGACGGGCCACAGATACGCAGTATTTT.

This clone ranks as medium-sized. The J gene is TRBJ2-5, the V gene TRBV6-5; D is possibly TRBD2 (6 bases). Trimming pared 6 bases from V and 1 base from J, leaving 15 bases between. The CDR3 sequence is 15 residues long. Germline CDR1 and CDR2: MNHEY and SVGAGI. For the CDR3, the DNA is TGTGCCAGCAGCCAAACGGGCGGGGCCCAAGAGACCCAGTACTTC. Its translation is CASSQTGGAQETQYF.

The gene calls are TRBV18 and TRBJ2-7, with 8 bases matching TRBD1. V was pared by 6 bases and J by 3 bases, with 7 bases of the junction left unmatched. The germline V gene has CDR1 KGHSH and CDR2 LQKENI. CDR3 length equals 14 residues. The CDR3 DNA reads as TGTGCCAGCTCGCCCCGGGACAGGATCTACGAGCAGTACTTC. This translates into CASSPRDRIYEQYF.